The 8 T cell receptor beta chains reported below all come from one sample, sequenced in a study of blood T cell repertoires in COVID-19. Libraries were prepared by immunoSEQ multiplex PCR; TCRdb keeps only in-frame clonotypes and omits some of them. The sample carries about 38,000 clones, about 88% recorded once. Sequencing was carried out using peripheral blood. Receptor source: a man in his 70s with active COVID-19.

The J gene is TRBJ2-2, the V gene TRBV5-1; D gene uncertain. The length of the CDR3 is 14 residues. Trimming stripped 4 bases from V and 2 bases from J, with 9 bases between. Germline CDR1 reads SGHRS; CDR2 reads YFSETQ. The CDR3 sequence is CASSPLPNTGELFF. CDR3 coding DNA: TGCGCCAGCAGCCCCCTCCCTAACACCGGGGAGCTGTTTTTT.

The chain combines TRBV19 with TRBJ1-6, with D possibly TRBD1 on 6 matching bases. The CDR3 sequence is 14 residues long. CDR1 is LNHDA and CDR2 is SQIVND in the germline V gene (reference sequence). V lost 6 bases and J lost 9, with 15 bases in between. Here the CDR3 reads CASSRQDLLSPLHF. The CDR3, as DNA: TGTGCCAGTAGCCGACAGGATTTACTTTCACCCCTCCACTTT. Full variable domain (missing parts from reference TRBV19 and TRBJ1-6): DGGITQSPKYLFRKEGQNVTLSCEQNLNHDAMYWYRQDPGQGLRLIYYSQIVNDFQKGDIAEGYSVSREKKESFPLTVTSAQKNPTAFYLCASSRQDLLSPLHFGNGTRLTVT.

The chain recombines TRBV11-2 with TRBJ2-3, with 7 positions matching TRBD2. The germline CDR1 and CDR2 sequences are SGHAT and FQNNGV. The CDR3 is made up of 14 amino acids. J was trimmed by 14 bases and V by 0 bases; bases with no gene match: 11. In nucleotides, the CDR3 is TGTGCCAGCAGCTTAGATCCCCCCGGGAGGTGGTGGTATTTT. Translating it yields CASSLDPPGRWWYF. Supplemented by reference TRBV11-2 and TRBJ2-3, the full variable domain reads EAGVAQSPRYKIIEKRQSVAFWCNPISGHATLYWYQQILGQGPKLLIQFQNNGVVDDSQLPKDRFSAERLKGVDSTLKIQPAKLEDSAVYLCASSLDPPGRWWYFGPGTRLTVL.

This chain joins TRBV4-2 and TRBJ2-2; D is ambiguous. Trimming took off 0 bases at V and 1 base at J, with 9 bases between the two ends. This CDR3 spans 16 amino acids. Germline V gene lookup returns CDR1 LGHNA and CDR2 YNFKEQ. The CDR3 coding sequence is TGTGCCAGCAGCCAAGATCTATATCAGAACACCGGGGAGCTGTTTTTT. Protein: CASSQDLYQNTGELFF.

The rearrangement joins TRBV5-1 to TRBJ2-7; 12 bases map to TRBD2. The CDR3 is 18 residues long. J was trimmed by 5 bases and V by 4 bases; bases with no gene match: 16. Germline CDR1 SGHRS, CDR2 YFSETQ. CDR3 protein: CASSPDPNLAGGPNEQYF. As DNA, the CDR3 is TGCGCCAGCAGCCCCGATCCAAATCTAGCGGGAGGGCCAAACGAGCAGTACTTC.

This clone was picked up one time. The chain couples TRBV5-4 to TRBJ2-7; D uncertain. Trimming left V 3 bases short and J 7 bases short, with 8 bases between. The CDR3 length is 11 residues. The germline V gene has CDR1 SGHNT and CDR2 YYREEE (reference sequence). In nucleotides, the CDR3 is TGTGCCAGCAGCTCAACAGAAGAGCAGTACTTC. It encodes CASSSTEEQYF.

The J gene is TRBJ2-5, the V gene TRBV18, with 9 bases matching TRBD2. CDR1 is KGHSH, CDR2 LQKENI, per germline. The CDR3 is made up of 17 amino acids. V shed 2 bases, J shed 1 base, and the junction held 8 bases outside the gene matches. CDR3 region: CASSPYGLSGGQETQYF. In DNA form, the CDR3 reads TGTGCCAGCTCACCATATGGGCTTAGCGGGGGCCAAGAGACCCAGTACTTC.

This chain connects TRBV15 to TRBJ2-7, with 12 bases aligning to TRBD2. V trimming: 0 bases; J trimming: 7 bases; junction bases outside the gene matches: 4. The germline CDR1 and CDR2 sequences are LNHNV and YYDKDF (reference sequence). The CDR3 is 15 amino acids. CDR3 protein: CATSRELAGGWEQYF. Here the CDR3 DNA reads TGTGCCACCAGCAGAGAACTAGCGGGAGGATGGGAGCAGTACTTC.